This T cell receptor beta chain was retrieved from a study of cytomegalovirus exposure and HLA in healthy donors. The PCR had 60 Vbeta and 13 Jbeta primers. Using immunoSEQ multiplex PCR, the repertoire was profiled, and TCRdb retains in-frame clones only, with some absent. Of 120,000 to 150,000 clones in the sample, roughly 77% were seen once. Germline V gene data show CDR1 as SGHRS and CDR2 as YFSETQ. CDR3 length: 13 amino acids. With 0 bases removed from V and 4 bases from J, the gap between germline ends came to 7 bases. The chain carries TRBV5-1 and TRBJ1-1; D is undetermined. The sequence derives from a man aged 30-40 years in good health and CMV-seronegative. The sequenced sample consisted of PBMCs. In DNA, the CDR3 is TGCGCCAGCAGCTTGGCGGCGGGCACTGAAGCTTTCTTT. Residues: CASSLAAGTEAFF.